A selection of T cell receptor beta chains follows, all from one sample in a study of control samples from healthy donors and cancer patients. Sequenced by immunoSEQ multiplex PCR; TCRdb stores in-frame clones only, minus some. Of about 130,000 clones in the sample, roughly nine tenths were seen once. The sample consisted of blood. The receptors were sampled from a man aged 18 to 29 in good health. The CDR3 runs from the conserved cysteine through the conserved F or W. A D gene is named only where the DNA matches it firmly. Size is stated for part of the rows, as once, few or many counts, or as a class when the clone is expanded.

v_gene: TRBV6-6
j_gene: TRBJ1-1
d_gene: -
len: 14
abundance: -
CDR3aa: CASSYGPPGTEAFF
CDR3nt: TGTGCCAGCAGTTACGGCCCTCCGGGCACTGAAGCTTTCTTT

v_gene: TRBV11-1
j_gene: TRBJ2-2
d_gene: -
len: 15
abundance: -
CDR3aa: CASSPGAGSDGELFF
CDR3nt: TGTGCCAGCAGCCCGGGGGCAGGGAGTGACGGGGAGCTGTTTTTT

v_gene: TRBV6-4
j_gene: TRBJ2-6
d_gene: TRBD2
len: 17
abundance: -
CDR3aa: CASSGLAGGSGANVLTF
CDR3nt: TGTGCCAGCAGTGGCTTAGCGGGAGGCTCTGGGGCCAACGTCCTGACTTTC

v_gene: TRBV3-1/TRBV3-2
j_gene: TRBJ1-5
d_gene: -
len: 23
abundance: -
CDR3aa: CASTVVGQKGQDLSRGSNQPQHF
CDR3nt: TGTGCCAGCACGGTGGTGGGGCAGAAAGGCCAGGATTTGAGTCGGGGTAGCAATCAGCCCCAGCATTTT

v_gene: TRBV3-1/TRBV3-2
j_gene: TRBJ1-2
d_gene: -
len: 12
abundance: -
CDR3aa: CASPNGRYGYTF
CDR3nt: TGTGCCAGCCCCAACGGACGGTATGGCTACACCTTC

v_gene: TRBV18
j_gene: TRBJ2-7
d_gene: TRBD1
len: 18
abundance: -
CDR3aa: CASSLTPPRQGKNYEQYF
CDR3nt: TGTGCCAGCTCGCTCACGCCCCCGAGACAGGGGAAAAACTACGAGCAGTACTTC

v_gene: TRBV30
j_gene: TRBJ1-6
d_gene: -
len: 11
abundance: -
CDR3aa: CAWSVKTRLHF
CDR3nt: TGTGCCTGGAGTGTAAAGACCCGTCTCCACTTT

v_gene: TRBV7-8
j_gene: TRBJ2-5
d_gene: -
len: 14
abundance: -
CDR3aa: CASSIWTIQETQYF
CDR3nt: TGTGCCAGCAGCATCTGGACCATCCAAGAGACCCAGTACTTC

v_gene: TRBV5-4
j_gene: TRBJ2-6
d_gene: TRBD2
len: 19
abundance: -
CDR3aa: CASSSLVAGGASGANVLTF
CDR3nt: TGTGCCAGCAGCTCCCTCGTAGCGGGAGGAGCTAGTGGGGCCAACGTCCTGACTTTC

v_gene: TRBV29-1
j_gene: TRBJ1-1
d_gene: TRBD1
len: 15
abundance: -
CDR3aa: CSVGRDSMMNTEAFF
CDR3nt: TGCAGCGTTGGACGGGACAGTATGATGAACACTGAAGCTTTCTTT

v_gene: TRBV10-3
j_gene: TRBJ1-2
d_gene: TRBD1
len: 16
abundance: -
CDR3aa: CAISGGTGGASYGYTF
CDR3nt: TGTGCCATCAGTGGTGGGACAGGGGGAGCCTCCTATGGCTACACCTTC

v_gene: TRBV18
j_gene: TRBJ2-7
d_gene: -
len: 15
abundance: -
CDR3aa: CASSPLDSAPYEQYF
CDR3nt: TGTGCCAGCTCACCACTGGATAGCGCTCCCTACGAGCAGTACTTC

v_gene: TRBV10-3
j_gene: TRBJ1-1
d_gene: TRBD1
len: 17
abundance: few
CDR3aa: CAITKGQGAHSRTEAFF
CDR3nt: TGTGCCATCACCAAGGGACAGGGGGCGCATAGTAGGACTGAAGCTTTCTTT

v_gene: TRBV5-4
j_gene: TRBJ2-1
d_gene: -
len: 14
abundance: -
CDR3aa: CATTPSRVSNEQFF
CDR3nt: TGTGCCACAACACCTTCCCGGGTCAGCAATGAGCAGTTCTTC

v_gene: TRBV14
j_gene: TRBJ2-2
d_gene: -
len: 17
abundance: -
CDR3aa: CASSQRVLQGGTGELFF
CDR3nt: TGTGCCAGCAGCCAAAGAGTTTTGCAGGGCGGCACCGGGGAGCTGTTTTTT

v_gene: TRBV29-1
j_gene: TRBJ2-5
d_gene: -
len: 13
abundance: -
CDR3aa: CSVEGVRQETQYF
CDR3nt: TGCAGCGTTGAAGGGGTCAGACAAGAGACCCAGTACTTC

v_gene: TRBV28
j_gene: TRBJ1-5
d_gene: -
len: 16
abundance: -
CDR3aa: CASTARTDLSNQPQHF
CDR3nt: TGTGCCAGCACCGCCCGGACAGACCTCAGCAATCAGCCCCAGCATTTT

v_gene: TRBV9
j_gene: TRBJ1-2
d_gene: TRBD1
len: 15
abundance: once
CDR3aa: CASSVVGTGVQGYTF
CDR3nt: TGTGCCAGCAGCGTAGTTGGGACAGGGGTGCAAGGCTACACCTTC

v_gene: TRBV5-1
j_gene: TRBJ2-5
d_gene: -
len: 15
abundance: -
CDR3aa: CASSEDGNRQETQYF
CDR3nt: TGCGCCAGCAGCGAGGACGGTAACCGCCAAGAGACCCAGTACTTC

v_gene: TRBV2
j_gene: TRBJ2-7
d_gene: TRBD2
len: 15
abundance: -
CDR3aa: CASSEAQTSGGEQYF
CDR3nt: TGTGCCAGCAGTGAAGCACAGACTAGCGGAGGGGAGCAGTACTTC

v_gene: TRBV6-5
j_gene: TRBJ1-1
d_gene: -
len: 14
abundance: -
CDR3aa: CASSYGSLNTEAFF
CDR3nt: TGTGCCAGCAGTTACGGGTCCTTGAACACTGAAGCTTTCTTT

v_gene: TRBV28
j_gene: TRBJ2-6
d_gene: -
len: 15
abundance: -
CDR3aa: CASSLDPSGANVLTF
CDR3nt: TGTGCCAGCAGTTTAGACCCCTCTGGGGCCAACGTCCTGACTTTC

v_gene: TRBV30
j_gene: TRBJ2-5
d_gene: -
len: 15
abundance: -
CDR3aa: CAWSVDRGSRETQYF
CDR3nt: TGTGCCTGGAGTGTGGACCGGGGGTCGCGGGAGACCCAGTACTTC

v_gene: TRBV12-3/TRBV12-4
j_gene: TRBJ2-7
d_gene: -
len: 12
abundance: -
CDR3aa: CASSGGRGEQYF
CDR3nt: TGTGCCAGCAGTGGGGGTCGGGGCGAGCAGTACTTC